The 5 T cell receptor beta chains below all came from one sample that was sequenced in a study of T cell changes during pregnancy in multiple sclerosis. Data came from immunoSEQ multiplex PCR; TCRdb stores just in-frame clones and leaves some out. The table lists 25,000 to 40,000 clones, over 75% of them singletons. The sequenced sample was CD8+ T cells from peripheral blood mononuclear cells, obtained in the second trimester of pregnancy. Source of these receptors: a female donor with multiple sclerosis, enrolled in a pregnancy study.

The genes are TRBV12-5 and TRBJ2-7, with TRBD1 identical over 9 bases. CDR1 and CDR2 from the germline V gene are LGHNT and FRNRAP. The CDR3 covers 13 residues. The V and J ends lost 4 bases and 5 bases, in that order; junction bases with no gene match: 3. The CDR3 region is CASGSHRGHEQYF. In nucleotides, the CDR3 is TGTGCTAGTGGTTCTCACAGGGGGCACGAGCAGTACTTC.

The chain links TRBV7-8 to TRBJ2-7; D not resolved. Germline V lookup: CDR1 SGHVS, CDR2 FQNEAQ. V was trimmed by 4 bases and J by 2 bases, leaving 3 bases between them. This CDR3 is built from 11 residues. CDR3 loop: CASSSTYEQYF. The DNA of the CDR3 is TGTGCCAGCAGCTCCACCTACGAGCAGTACTTC.

The chain recombines TRBV19 with TRBJ1-2, with 8 nucleotides matching TRBD1. The CDR3 is made up of 16 amino acids. CDR1 and CDR2 (germline): LNHDA, SQIVND (reference sequence). Losses at the gene ends were 2 bases for V and 3 bases for J; bases not matched to a gene: 8. CDR3 in amino acids: CASSISLDRVHYGYTF. CDR3 coding DNA: TGTGCCAGTAGTATATCTTTGGACAGGGTACACTATGGCTACACCTTC.

The rearrangement joins TRBV4-2 to TRBJ2-7; possible D gene TRBD1, 6 bases. V was shortened by 1 base and J by 0 bases, with 10 bases between the two germline ends. The CDR3 contains 15 residues. From germline, CDR1 is LGHNA and CDR2 YNFKEQ. The CDR3 DNA sequence: TGTGCCAGCAGCCAAGCGACAGGTAGCTCCTACGAGCAGTACTTC. Protein sequence: CASSQATGSSYEQYF.

The CDR3 bases are TGTGCCAGCGAGACACATAGCTCCTACGAGCAGTACTTC. It yields the protein CASETHSSYEQYF. The rearrangement uses TRBV28 and TRBJ2-7, with D unclear. The CDR3 totals 13 residues. CDR1 and CDR2 from the germline V gene are MDHEN and SYDVKM. V lost 8 bases and J lost 0, with 11 bases in between.